This passage covers 17 T cell receptor beta chains from one sample sequenced in a study of technical replicates of blood from a handful of donors. Method: immunoSEQ multiplex PCR; TCRdb's copy keeps in-frame clones and lacks some. The data hold roughly 50,000 clones, with over 90% observed a single time. The sequencing sample was made of PBMCs. These TCRs come from a human donor in good health. Some clones in this sample may be carry-over from other donors' samples.

The chain is built from TRBV6-5 and TRBJ1-1; 7 bases map to TRBD1. Germline-derived CDR1 and CDR2 are MNHEY and SVGAGI. The CDR3 is 14 amino acids. V lost 6 bases to trimming and J lost 0 bases; unmatched junction nucleotides: 4. CDR3 nucleotides: TGTGCCAGCAGACAGGGACAGCTGAACACTGAAGCTTTCTTT. Translating gives CASRQGQLNTEAFF.

This clone was detected once. This chain connects TRBV11-3 to TRBJ2-1; 13 bases map to TRBD2. Germline V gives CDR1 SGHNT, CDR2 YENEEA. The CDR3 has 15 residues. Losses at the gene ends were 5 bases for V and 4 bases for J; bases not matched to a gene: 2. Here the CDR3 reads CASSRLAGGYNEQFF. CDR3 bases: TGTGCCAGCAGCCGACTAGCGGGGGGATACAATGAGCAGTTCTTC.

J is TRBJ1-6 and V is TRBV7-2; D is ambiguous. V lost 2 bases to trimming and J lost 5 bases, with 7 bases between them. Germline V gene lookup returns CDR1 SGHTA and CDR2 FQGNSA. The CDR3 runs to 14 residues. CDR3 in amino acids: CASSLLQNNSPLHF. The CDR3 DNA follows: TGTGCCAGCAGCTTATTACAGAATAATTCACCCCTCCACTTT.

The CDR3 DNA follows: TGTGCCTGGGCCTATGGGACTACCAATGAGCAGTTCTTC. It translates to CAWAYGTTNEQFF. The chain carries TRBV30 and TRBJ2-1; 7 nucleotides agree with TRBD2. The CDR3 length is 13 residues. Looked up from germline, CDR1 is GTSNPN and CDR2 is SVGIG (reference sequence). The V segment lost 5 bases and the J segment 6 bases; nucleotides outside the gene matches: 7.

This chain connects TRBV7-9 to TRBJ1-1; D not certain. V lost 5 bases and J lost 0, with 10 bases in between. Germline CDR1 and CDR2: SEHNR and FQNEAQ (reference sequence). The CDR3 has 14 amino acids. In nucleotides, the CDR3 is TGTGCCAGCAGCCCTAGTCCGGTGAACACTGAAGCTTTCTTT. As protein: CASSPSPVNTEAFF.

This clone ranks as medium-sized. The V gene is TRBV13, the J gene TRBJ2-1; TRBD2 agrees at 10 bases. J gave up 8 bases and V 2 bases, and 18 bases lay outside the gene matches. The CDR3 covers 19 residues. Germline assignment: CDR1 PRHDT and CDR2 FYEKMQ (reference sequence). CDR3 sequence (DNA): TGTGCCAGCAGCTTACTACCTGGGGCTAGCGGGAGCGATTTGGATGAGCAGTTCTTC. It is translated as CASSLLPGASGSDLDEQFF.

This chain connects TRBV4-3 to TRBJ2-1, with 7 bases that match TRBD2. This CDR3 is 16 amino acids long. V shed 2 bases and J 0 bases; nucleotides not matched to a gene: 4. The germline V gene has CDR1 LGHNA and CDR2 YSLEER. As DNA, the CDR3 is TGCGCCAGCAGCCAATCACGCGGGAGCTCCTACAATGAGCAGTTCTTC. This encodes CASSQSRGSSYNEQFF.

The CDR3 is CATGLAGGYGGELFF. The CDR3, as DNA: TGTGCCACTGGACTAGCGGGGGGGTATGGCGGGGAGCTGTTTTTT. The chain has TRBV6-6 and TRBJ2-2, with TRBD2 matching 15 bases. Unmatched junction bases numbered 7, after V lost 10 bases and J lost 7 bases. This CDR3 is built from 15 residues. CDR1 and CDR2 (germline): MNHNY, SVGAGI (reference sequence).

The rearrangement links TRBV4-3 to TRBJ2-3, with 9 bases that match TRBD2. The CDR3 sequence is 15 residues long. In germline, CDR1 is LGHNA, CDR2 YSLEER. The trim removed 1 base at V and 2 bases at J, leaving 1 base unmatched. The CDR3 DNA sequence: TGCGCCAGCAGCCAAGGCGGGGGGGCCACAGATACGCAGTATTTT. Its protein is CASSQGGGATDTQYF.

CDR3 amino acids: CASSQGGTGGHSPLHF. The DNA of the CDR3 is TGTGCCAGCAGCCAAGGGGGGACAGGGGGGCATTCACCCCTCCACTTT. V and J are TRBV7-2 and TRBJ1-6; 11 nucleotides align to TRBD1. With 5 bases clipped from V and 8 bases from J, the junction kept 8 bases outside the gene matches. Germline CDR1 reads SGHTA; CDR2 reads FQGNSA. CDR3 length: 16 residues.

This chain joins TRBV29-1 and TRBJ1-2, with 10 nucleotides matching TRBD1. From germline, CDR1 is SQVTM and CDR2 ANQGSEA. The V segment lost 4 bases and the J segment 8 bases; nucleotides outside the gene matches: 7. CDR3 length: 13 amino acids. The CDR3: CSVVRTGGLGYTF. The DNA for the CDR3 is TGCAGCGTTGTCCGGACAGGGGGTCTGGGCTACACCTTC.

V usage is TRBV11-2 and J usage is TRBJ2-1; the match to TRBD2 covers 15 bases. This CDR3 is 15 amino acids long. Germline lookup yields CDR1 SGHAT and CDR2 FQNNGV. With V trimmed by 6 bases and J by 9 bases, 6 bases remained unmatched. The CDR3 region has the DNA TGTGCCAGCAGAAAAGGACTAGCGGGGGGGCCTGAGCAGTTCTTC. Amino acid sequence: CASRKGLAGGPEQFF.

The V and J genes are TRBV15 and TRBJ2-3; D is perhaps TRBD2 (6 bases). CDR3 length: 15 amino acids. CDR1 and CDR2 (germline): LNHNV, YYDKDF (reference sequence). The ends were cut back, 1 base at V and 3 bases at J, with 11 bases in the middle. CDR3 DNA: TGTGCCACCAGCAGAGGACTAGAACAGACAGATACGCAGTATTTT. Protein sequence: CATSRGLEQTDTQYF.

The rearrangement joins TRBV6-4 to TRBJ2-1; 8 bases agree with TRBD2. The V gene end was trimmed by 4 bases and the J gene end by 5 bases; junction bases not matched to a gene: 7. This CDR3 has 15 amino acids. CDR1 MRHNA and CDR2 SNTAGT come from the germline V gene. CDR3 loop: CASSGHAGGHNEQFF. The CDR3 DNA is TGTGCCAGCAGTGGGCACGCGGGAGGCCACAATGAGCAGTTCTTC.

The chain employs TRBV9 and TRBJ1-1; D may be TRBD1 (5 bases). Trimming stripped 2 bases from V and 10 bases from J, with 18 bases between. This CDR3 comprises 14 residues. Germline CDR1 reads SGDLS; CDR2 reads YYNGEE. The CDR3 is CASSVAGSPMGAFF. The CDR3 DNA sequence: TGTGCCAGCAGCGTCGCAGGGTCCCCGATGGGAGCTTTCTTT. The variable domain in full, completed from reference TRBV9 and TRBJ1-1, reads DSGVTQTPKHLITATGQRVTLRCSPRSGDLSVYWYQQSLDQGLQFLIQYYNGEERAKGNILERFSAQQFPDLHSELNLSSLELGDSALYFCASSVAGSPMGAFFGQGTRLTVV.

CDR3 loop: CASSYAAGVYNEQFF. The CDR3 DNA is TGTGCCAGCAGTTACGCGGCGGGGGTTTACAATGAGCAGTTCTTC. This rearrangement joins TRBV6-5 to TRBJ2-1; 7 nucleotides line up with TRBD2. This CDR3 has 15 residues. Germline CDR1 reads MNHEY; CDR2 reads SVGAGI. J lost 4 bases, V lost 2 bases, and 5 bases had no gene match.

The chain couples TRBV5-4 to TRBJ2-3, with TRBD2 matching 11 bases. V gave up 4 bases and J gave up 5 bases; unmatched junction bases: 9. CDR1 and CDR2 from the germline V gene are SGHNT and YYREEE (reference sequence). The CDR3 is made up of 16 amino acids. Here the CDR3 reads CASSEKLAGVGDTQYF. The DNA for the CDR3 is TGTGCCAGCAGCGAGAAACTAGCGGGAGTGGGAGATACGCAGTATTTT.